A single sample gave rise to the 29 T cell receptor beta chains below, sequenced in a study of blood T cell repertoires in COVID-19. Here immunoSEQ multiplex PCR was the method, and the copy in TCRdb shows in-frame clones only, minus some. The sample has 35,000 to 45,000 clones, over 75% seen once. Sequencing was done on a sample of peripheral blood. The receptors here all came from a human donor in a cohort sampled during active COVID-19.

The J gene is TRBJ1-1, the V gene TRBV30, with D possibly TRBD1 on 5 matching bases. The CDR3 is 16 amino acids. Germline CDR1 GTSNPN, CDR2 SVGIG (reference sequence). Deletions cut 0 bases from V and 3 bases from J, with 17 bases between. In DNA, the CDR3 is TGTGCCTGGAGTGTACGACAGCCTCGGGAGGACACTGAAGCTTTCTTT. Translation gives CAWSVRQPREDTEAFF.

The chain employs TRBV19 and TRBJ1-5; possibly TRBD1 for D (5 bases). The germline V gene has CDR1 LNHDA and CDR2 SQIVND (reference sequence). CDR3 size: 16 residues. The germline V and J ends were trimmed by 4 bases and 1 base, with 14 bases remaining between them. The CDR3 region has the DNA TGTGCCAGTAGTACCAACCAGGGAAGAAGCAATCAGCCCCAGCATTTT. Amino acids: CASSTNQGRSNQPQHF.

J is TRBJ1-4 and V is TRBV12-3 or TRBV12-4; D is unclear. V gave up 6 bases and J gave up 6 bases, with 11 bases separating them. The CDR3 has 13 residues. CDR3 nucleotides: TGTGCCAGCAGACTCGACACCTATGAAAAACTGTTTTTT. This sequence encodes CASRLDTYEKLFF.

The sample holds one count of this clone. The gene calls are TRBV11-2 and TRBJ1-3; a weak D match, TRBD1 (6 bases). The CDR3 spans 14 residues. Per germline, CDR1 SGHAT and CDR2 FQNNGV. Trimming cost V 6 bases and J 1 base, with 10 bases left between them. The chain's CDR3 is CASSPQGSGNTIYF. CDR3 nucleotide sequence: TGTGCCAGCAGTCCACAGGGATCTGGAAACACCATATATTTT.

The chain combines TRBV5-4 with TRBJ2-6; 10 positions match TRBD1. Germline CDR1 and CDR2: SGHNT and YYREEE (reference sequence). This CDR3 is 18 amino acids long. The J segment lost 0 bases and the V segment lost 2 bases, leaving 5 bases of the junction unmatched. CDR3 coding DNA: TGTGCCAGCAGCTTTGGGACAGGGGTTAGCTCTGGGGCCAACGTCCTGACTTTC. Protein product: CASSFGTGVSSGANVLTF.

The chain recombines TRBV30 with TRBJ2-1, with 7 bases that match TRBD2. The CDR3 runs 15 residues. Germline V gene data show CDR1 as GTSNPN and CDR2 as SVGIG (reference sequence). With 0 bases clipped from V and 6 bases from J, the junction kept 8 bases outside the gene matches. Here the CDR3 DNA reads TGTGCCTGGAGTGTAAGCGCGGGAGTGACCAATGAGCAGTTCTTC. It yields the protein CAWSVSAGVTNEQFF.

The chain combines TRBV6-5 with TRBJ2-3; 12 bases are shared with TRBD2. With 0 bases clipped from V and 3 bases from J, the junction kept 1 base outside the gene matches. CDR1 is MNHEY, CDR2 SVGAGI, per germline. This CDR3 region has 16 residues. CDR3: CASSYSGTSGTDTQYF. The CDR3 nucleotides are TGTGCCAGCAGTTACTCCGGGACTAGCGGGACAGATACGCAGTATTTT.

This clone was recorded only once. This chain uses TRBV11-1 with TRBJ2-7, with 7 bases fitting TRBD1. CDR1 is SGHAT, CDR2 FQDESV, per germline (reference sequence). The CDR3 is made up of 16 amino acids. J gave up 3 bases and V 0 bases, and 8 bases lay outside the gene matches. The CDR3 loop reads CASSLAFGTDIYEQYF. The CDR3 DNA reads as TGTGCCAGCAGCTTAGCGTTTGGGACAGATATCTACGAGCAGTACTTC.

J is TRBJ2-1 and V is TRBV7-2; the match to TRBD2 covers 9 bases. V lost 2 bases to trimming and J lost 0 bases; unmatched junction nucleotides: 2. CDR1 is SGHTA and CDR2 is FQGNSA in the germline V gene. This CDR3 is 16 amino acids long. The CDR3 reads CASSLRGLASYNEQFF. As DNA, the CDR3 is TGTGCCAGCAGCTTACGGGGACTAGCCTCCTACAATGAGCAGTTCTTC. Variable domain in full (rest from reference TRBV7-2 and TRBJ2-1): GAGVSQSPSNKVTEKGKDVELRCDPISGHTALYWYRQSLGQGLEFLIYFQGNSAPDKSGLPSDRFSAERTGGSVSTLTIQRTQQEDSAVYLCASSLRGLASYNEQFFGPGTRLTVL.

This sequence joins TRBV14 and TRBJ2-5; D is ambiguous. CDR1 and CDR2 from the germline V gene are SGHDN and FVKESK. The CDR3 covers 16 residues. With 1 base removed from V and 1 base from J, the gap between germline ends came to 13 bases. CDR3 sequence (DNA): TGTGCCAGCAGCCAAGGGTGGAGAGGCTCCCAAGAGACCCAGTACTTC. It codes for CASSQGWRGSQETQYF.

The CDR3 sequence is CASNRGDWAQETQYF. CDR3 sequence (DNA): TGTGCCAGCAACAGGGGTGATTGGGCCCAAGAGACCCAGTACTTC. The chain recombines TRBV3-1 (or the pseudogene TRBV3-2) with TRBJ2-5; 7 nucleotides align to TRBD1. This CDR3 comprises 15 residues. The trim removed 7 bases at V and 1 base at J, leaving 9 bases unmatched. CDR1 and CDR2 (germline): LGHDT, YNNKEL (reference sequence).

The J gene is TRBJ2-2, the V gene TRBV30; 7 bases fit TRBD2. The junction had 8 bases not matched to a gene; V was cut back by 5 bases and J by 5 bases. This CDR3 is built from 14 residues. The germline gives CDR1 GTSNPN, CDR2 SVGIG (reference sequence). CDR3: CAWGGAGDTGELFF. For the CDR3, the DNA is TGTGCCTGGGGTGGGGCGGGAGATACCGGGGAGCTGTTTTTT.

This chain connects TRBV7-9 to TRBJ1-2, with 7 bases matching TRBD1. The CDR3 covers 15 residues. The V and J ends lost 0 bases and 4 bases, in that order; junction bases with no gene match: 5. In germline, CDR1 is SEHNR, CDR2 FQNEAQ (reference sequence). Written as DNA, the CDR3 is TGTGCCAGCAGCTTAGCCCCGACAGGGACCTATGGCTACACCTTC. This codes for CASSLAPTGTYGYTF.

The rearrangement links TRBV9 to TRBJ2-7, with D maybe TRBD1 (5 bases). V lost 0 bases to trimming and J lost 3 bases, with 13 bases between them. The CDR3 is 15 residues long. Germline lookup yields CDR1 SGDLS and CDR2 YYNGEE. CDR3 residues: CASSVAPSQGYEQYF. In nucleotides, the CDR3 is TGTGCCAGCAGCGTAGCTCCCTCTCAGGGCTACGAGCAGTACTTC.

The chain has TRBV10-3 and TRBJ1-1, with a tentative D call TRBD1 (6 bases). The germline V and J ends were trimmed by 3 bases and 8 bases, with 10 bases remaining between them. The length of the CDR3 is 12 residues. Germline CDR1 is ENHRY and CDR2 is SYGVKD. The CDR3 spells CAISEPGTEAFF. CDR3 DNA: TGTGCCATCAGTGAACCGGGGACAGAAGCTTTCTTT.

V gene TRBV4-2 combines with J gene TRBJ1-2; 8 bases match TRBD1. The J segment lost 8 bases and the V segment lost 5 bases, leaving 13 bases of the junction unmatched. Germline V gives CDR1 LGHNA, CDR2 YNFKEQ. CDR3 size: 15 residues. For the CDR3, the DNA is TGTGCCAGCAGCTACAAGGGGCAGGGGGCACAGGGCTACACCTTC. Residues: CASSYKGQGAQGYTF.

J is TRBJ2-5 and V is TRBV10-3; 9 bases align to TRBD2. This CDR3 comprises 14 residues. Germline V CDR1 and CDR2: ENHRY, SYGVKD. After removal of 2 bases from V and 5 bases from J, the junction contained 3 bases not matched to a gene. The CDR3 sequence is CAISEAGGDETQYF. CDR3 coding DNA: TGTGCCATCAGTGAGGCGGGAGGGGATGAGACCCAGTACTTC.

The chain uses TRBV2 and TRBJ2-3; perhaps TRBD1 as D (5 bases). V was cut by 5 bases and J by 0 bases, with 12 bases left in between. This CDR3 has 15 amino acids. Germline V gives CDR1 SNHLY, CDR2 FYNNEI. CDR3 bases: TGTGCCAGCAGTACCGACAGTACTAGCACAGATACGCAGTATTTT. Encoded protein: CASSTDSTSTDTQYF.

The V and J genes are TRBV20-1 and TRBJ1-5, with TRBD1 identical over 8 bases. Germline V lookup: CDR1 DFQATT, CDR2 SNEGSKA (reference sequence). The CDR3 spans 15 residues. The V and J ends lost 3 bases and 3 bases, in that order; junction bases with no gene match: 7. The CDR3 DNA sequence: TGCAGTGCTAGTCGCAGGGGGCCAGACAATCAGCCCCAGCATTTT. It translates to CSASRRGPDNQPQHF.

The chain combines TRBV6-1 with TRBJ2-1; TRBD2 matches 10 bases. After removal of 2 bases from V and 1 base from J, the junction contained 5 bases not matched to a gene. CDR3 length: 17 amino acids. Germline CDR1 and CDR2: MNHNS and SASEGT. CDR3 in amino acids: CASSEMASGSSYNEQFF. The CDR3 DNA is TGTGCCAGCAGTGAAATGGCTAGCGGGAGTTCCTACAATGAGCAGTTCTTC.

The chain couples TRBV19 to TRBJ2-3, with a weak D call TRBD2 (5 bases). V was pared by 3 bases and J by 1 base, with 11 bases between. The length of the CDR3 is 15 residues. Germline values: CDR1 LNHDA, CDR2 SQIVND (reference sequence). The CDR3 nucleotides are TGTGCCAGTAGTATGAAAGCGGCAGGCACAGATACGCAGTATTTT. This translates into CASSMKAAGTDTQYF.

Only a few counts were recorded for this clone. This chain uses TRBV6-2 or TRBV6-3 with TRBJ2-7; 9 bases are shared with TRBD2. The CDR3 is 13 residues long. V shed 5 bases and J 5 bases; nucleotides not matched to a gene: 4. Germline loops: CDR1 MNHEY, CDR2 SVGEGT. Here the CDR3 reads CASSTRLADEQYF. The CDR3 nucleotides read TGTGCCAGCAGTACCCGACTAGCGGACGAGCAGTACTTC.

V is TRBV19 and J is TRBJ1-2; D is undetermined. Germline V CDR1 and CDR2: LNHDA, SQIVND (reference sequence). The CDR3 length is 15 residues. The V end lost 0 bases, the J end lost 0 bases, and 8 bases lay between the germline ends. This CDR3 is CASSIEVGANYGYTF. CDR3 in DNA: TGTGCCAGTAGTATAGAGGTCGGAGCTAACTATGGCTACACCTTC.

As DNA, the CDR3 is TGCGCCAGCAGCCCCTCCCCAGGGGGGCCAGACCACTATGGCTACACCTTC. Translating it yields CASSPSPGGPDHYGYTF. The V and J genes are TRBV4-3 and TRBJ1-2; 7 nucleotides line up with TRBD1. Per germline, CDR1 LGHNA and CDR2 YSLEER. After removal of 4 bases from V and 3 bases from J, the junction contained 14 bases not matched to a gene. There are 17 residues in the CDR3.

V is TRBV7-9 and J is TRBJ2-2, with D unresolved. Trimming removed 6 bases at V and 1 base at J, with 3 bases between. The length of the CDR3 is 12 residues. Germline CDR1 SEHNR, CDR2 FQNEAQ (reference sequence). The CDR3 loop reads CASSRNTGELFF. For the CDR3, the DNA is TGTGCCAGCAGTAGGAACACCGGGGAGCTGTTTTTT. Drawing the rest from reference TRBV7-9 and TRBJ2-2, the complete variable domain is DTGVSQNPRHKITKRGQNVTFRCDPISEHNRLYWYRQTLGQGPEFLTYFQNEAQLEKSRLLSDRFSAERPKGSFSTLEIQRTEQGDSAMYLCASSRNTGELFFGEGSRLTVL.

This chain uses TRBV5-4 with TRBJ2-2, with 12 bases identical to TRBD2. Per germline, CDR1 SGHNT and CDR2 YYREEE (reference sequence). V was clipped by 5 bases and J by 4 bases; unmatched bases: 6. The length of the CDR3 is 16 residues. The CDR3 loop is CASRSTSGSPTGELFF. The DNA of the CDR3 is TGTGCCAGCAGATCGACTAGCGGGAGTCCCACCGGGGAGCTGTTTTTT.

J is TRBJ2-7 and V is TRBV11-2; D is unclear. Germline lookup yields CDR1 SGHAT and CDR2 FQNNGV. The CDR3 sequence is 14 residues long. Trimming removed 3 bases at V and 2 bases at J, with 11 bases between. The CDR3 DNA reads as TGTGCCAGCAGCTTCAACGGGTCACCCTACGAGCAGTACTTC. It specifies CASSFNGSPYEQYF.

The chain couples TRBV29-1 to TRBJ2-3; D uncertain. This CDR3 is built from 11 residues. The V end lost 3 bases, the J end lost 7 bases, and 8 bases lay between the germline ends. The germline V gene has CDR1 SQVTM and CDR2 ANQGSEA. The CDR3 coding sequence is TGCAGCGTTGATTTCACTTATACGCAGTATTTT. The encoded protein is CSVDFTYTQYF.

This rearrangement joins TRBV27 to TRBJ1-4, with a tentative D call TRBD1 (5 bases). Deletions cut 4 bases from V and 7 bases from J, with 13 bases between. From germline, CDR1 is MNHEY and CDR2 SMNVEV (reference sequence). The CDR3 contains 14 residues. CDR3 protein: CASSSGGVGEKLFF. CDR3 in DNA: TGTGCCAGCAGTTCCGGAGGGGTTGGTGAAAAACTGTTTTTT.